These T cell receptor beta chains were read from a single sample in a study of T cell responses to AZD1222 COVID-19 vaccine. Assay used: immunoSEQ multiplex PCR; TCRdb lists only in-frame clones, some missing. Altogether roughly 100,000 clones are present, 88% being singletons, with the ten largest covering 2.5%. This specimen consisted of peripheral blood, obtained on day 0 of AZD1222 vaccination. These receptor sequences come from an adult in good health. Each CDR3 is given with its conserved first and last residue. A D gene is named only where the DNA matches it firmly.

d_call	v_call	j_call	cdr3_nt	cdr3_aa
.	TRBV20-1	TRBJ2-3	TGCAGTGCTAGTCGTCCCAGTTACCTGATTGTGTATTTT	CSASRPSYLIVYF
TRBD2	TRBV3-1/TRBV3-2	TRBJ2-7	TGTGCCAGCAGCCACGTCAAGCGGGGGGGTCCCTACGAGCAGTACTTC	CASSHVKRGGPYEQYF
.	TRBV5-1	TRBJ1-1	TGCGCCAGCAGCTTTGGTAGCAGGGACAACACTGAAGCTTTCTTT	CASSFGSRDNTEAFF
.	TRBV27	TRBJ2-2	TGTGCCAGCTCTCTGAGAAGGACCGGGGAGCTGTTTTTT	CASSLRRTGELFF
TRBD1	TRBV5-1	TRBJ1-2	TGCGCCAGCAGTTCCTGGACAGGGGATTACGGCTACACCTTC	CASSSWTGDYGYTF
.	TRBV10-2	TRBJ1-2	TGCGCCAGCAGCCCCACAGGGAACTATGGCTACACCTTC	CASSPTGNYGYTF
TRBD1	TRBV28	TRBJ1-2	TGTGCCAGCAGTGGACAGGGCGGTGGCTACACCTTC	CASSGQGGGYTF
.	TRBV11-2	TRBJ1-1	TGTGCCAGCAGCTTAGATGGCGGGCAGGGTGAAGCTTTCTTT	CASSLDGGQGEAFF
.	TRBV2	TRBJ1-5	TGTGCCAGCAGTGAAATCGGGGTTGGTCAGCCCCAGCATTTT	CASSEIGVGQPQHF
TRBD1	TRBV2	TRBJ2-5	TGTGCCAGCAGAGACCGACAGGGGGCAGAGACCCAGTACTTC	CASRDRQGAETQYF
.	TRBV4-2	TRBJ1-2	TGTGCCAGCAGCCAAGAACAATCCCAAATCTATGGCTACACCTTC	CASSQEQSQIYGYTF
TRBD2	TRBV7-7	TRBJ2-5	TGTGCTAGCAGCTTAGGTCGGCTAGCGGGAGGGCAAACCCAGTACTTC	CASSLGRLAGGQTQYF
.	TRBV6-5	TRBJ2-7	TGTGCCAGCAGGACCGGGACCCACCTCTACGAGCAGTACTTC	CASRTGTHLYEQYF
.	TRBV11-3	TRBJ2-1	TGTGCCAGCAGCTTGGTGGGGCGTTCTACGGACAATGAGCAGTTCTTC	CASSLVGRSTDNEQFF
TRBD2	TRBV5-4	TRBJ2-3	TGTGCCAGCAGAATCGGGACTAGCGGGGGCACAGATACGCAGTATTTT	CASRIGTSGGTDTQYF
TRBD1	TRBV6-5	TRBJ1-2	TGTGCCAGCAGTCCGGGACAGGGAGTTCGTGGCTACACCTTC	CASSPGQGVRGYTF
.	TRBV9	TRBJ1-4	TGTGCCAGCAGCGTAAGGGCTCAAAATGAAAAACTGTTTTTT	CASSVRAQNEKLFF
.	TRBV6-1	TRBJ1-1	TGTGCCAGCAGTGAAGCTGGGTCCTCTGCGACCACTGAAGCTTTCTTT	CASSEAGSSATTEAFF
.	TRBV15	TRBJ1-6	TGTGCCACCAGCAGAGACAGGGGAATGGATTCACCCCTCCACTTT	CATSRDRGMDSPLHF
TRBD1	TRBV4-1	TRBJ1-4	TGCGCCAGCAGCCTCGGCATCGGGACAGGGCATGAAAAACTGTTTTTT	CASSLGIGTGHEKLFF
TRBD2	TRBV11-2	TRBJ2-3	TGTGCCAGCAGCGAATACGGTTTGTGGGAGGGGACAGATACGCAGTATTTT	CASSEYGLWEGTDTQYF
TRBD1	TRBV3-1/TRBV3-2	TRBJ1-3	TGTGCCAGCAGCCAAGGTACAGGGGTTACTGGAAACACCATATATTTT	CASSQGTGVTGNTIYF
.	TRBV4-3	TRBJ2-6	TGCGCCAGCAGCCAAGTTGTTAGCGCTGGGGCCAACGTCCTGACTTTC	CASSQVVSAGANVLTF
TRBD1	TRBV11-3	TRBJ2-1	TGTGCCAGCAGCTTAGTTACAGGGGTGGCCGGTGAGCAGTTCTTC	CASSLVTGVAGEQFF
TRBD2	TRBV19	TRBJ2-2	TGTGCCAGTAGTGGGGGGGCCGGGGAGCTGTTTTTT	CASSGGAGELFF
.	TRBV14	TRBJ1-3	TGTGCCAGCAGCCGACAGGTCTCTGGAAACACCATATATTTT	CASSRQVSGNTIYF
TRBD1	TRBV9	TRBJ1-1	TGTGCCAGCAGCGCCGTCCACAGGGGGCGCGTCACTGAAGCTTTCTTT	CASSAVHRGRVTEAFF
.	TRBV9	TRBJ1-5	TGTGCCAGCAGCGTAGATCCTTATAAGCCCCAGCATTTT	CASSVDPYKPQHF
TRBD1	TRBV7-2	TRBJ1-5	TGTGCCAGCAGCCGGGACAGAAATCAGCCCCAGCATTTT	CASSRDRNQPQHF
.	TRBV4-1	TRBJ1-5	TGCGCCAGCAGGGAAGGGTGGAACAGCAATCAGCCCCAGCATTTT	CASREGWNSNQPQHF